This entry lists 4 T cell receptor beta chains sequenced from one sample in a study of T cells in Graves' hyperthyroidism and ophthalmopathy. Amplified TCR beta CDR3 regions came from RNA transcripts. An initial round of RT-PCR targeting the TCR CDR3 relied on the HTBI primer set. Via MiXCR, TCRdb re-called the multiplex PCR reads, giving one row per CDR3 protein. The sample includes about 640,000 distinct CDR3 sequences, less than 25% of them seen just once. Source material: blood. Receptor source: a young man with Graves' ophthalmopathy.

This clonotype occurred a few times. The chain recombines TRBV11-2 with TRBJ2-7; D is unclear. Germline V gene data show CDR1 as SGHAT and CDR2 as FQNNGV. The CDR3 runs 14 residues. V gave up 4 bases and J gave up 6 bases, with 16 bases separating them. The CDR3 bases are TGTGCCAGCAGCTACCTGGGCCCGACCGGCGAGCAGTACTTC. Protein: CASSYLGPTGEQYF.

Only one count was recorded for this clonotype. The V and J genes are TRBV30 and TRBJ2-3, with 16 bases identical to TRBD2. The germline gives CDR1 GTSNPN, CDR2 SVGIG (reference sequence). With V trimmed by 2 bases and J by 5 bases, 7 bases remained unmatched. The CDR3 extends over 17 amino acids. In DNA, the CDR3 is TGTGCCTGGAGTCCGGGACTAGCGGGAGGGCCCCTAGATACGCAGTATTTT. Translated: CAWSPGLAGGPLDTQYF.

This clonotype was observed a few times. The CDR3 loop is CSVGGQSNTGELFF. CDR3 in DNA: TGCAGCGTTGGGGGACAGTCGAACACCGGGGAGCTGTTTTTT. The chain combines TRBV29-1 with TRBJ2-2, with 7 bases fitting TRBD1. CDR3 length: 14 amino acids. With 4 bases clipped from V and 0 bases from J, the junction kept 2 bases outside the gene matches. Germline CDR1 reads SQVTM; CDR2 reads ANQGSEA.

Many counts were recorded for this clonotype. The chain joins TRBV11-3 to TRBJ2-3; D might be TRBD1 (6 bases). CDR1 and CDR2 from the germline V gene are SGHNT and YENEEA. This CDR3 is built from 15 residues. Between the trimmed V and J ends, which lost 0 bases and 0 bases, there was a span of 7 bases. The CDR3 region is CASSLDGQSTDTQYF. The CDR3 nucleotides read TGTGCCAGCAGCTTAGATGGACAGAGCACAGATACGCAGTATTTT.